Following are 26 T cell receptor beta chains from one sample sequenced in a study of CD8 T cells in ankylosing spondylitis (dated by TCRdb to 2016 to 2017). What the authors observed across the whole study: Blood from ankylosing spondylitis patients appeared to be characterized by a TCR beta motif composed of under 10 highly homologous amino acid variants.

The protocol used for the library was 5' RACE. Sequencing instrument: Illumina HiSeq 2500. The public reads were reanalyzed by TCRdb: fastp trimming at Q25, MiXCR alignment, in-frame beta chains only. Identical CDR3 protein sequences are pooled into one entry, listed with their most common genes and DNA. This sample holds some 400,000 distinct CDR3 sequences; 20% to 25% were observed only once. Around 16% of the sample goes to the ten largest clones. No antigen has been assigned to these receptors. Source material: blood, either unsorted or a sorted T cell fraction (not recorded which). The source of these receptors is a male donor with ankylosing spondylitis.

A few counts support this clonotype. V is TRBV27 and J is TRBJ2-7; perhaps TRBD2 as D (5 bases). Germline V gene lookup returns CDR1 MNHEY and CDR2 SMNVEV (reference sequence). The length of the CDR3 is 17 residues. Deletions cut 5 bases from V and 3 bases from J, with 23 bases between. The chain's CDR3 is CASSPMRGFPGNYEQYF. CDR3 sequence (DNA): TGTGCCAGCAGTCCTATGCGAGGCTTCCCCGGGAACTACGAGCAGTACTTC.

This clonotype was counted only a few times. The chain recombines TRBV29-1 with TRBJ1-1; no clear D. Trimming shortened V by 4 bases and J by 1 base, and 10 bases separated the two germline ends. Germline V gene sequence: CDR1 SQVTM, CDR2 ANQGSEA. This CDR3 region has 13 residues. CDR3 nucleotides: TGCAGCGTTGTACCCGACGGGAACACTGAAGCTTTCTTT. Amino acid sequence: CSVVPDGNTEAFF.

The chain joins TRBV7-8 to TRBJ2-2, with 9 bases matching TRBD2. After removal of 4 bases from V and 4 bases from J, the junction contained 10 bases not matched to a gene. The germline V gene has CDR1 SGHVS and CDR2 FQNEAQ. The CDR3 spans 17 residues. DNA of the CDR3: TGTGCCAGCAGCTCCCCCATAGCGGGAGCGGGCACCGGGGAGCTGTTTTTT. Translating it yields CASSSPIAGAGTGELFF.

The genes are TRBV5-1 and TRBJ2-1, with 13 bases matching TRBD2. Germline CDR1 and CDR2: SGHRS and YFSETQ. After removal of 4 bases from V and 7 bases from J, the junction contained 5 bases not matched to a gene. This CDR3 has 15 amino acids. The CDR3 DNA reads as TGCGCCAGCAGCCTGGGGACTAGCGGGATTAATGAGCAGTTCTTC. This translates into CASSLGTSGINEQFF.

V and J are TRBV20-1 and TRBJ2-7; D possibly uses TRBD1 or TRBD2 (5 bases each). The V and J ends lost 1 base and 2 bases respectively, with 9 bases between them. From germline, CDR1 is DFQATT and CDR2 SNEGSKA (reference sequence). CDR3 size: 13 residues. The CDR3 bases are TGCAGTGCTAGAGTGCCGGGGCCCTACGAGCAGTACTTC. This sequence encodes CSARVPGPYEQYF.

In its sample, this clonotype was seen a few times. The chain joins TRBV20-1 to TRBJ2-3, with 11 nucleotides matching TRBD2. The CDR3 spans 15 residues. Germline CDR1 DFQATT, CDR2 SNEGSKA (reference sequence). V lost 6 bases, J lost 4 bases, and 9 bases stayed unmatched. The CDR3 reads CSAATSGSYSDTQYF. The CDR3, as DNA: TGCAGTGCCGCTACTAGCGGGAGTTACTCAGATACGCAGTATTTT.

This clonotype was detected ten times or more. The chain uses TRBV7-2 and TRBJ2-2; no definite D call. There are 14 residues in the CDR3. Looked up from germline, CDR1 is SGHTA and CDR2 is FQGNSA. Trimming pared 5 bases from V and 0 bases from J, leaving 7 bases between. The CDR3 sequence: CASSPRTNTGELFF. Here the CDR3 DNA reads TGTGCCAGCAGCCCTAGAACGAACACCGGGGAGCTGTTTTTT.

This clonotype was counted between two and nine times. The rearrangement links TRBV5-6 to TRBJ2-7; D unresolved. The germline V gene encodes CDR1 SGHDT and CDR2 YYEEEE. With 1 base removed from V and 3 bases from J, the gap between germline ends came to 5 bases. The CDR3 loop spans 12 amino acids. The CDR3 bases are TGTGCCAGCAGCTTGAATCTCTACGAGCAGTACTTC. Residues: CASSLNLYEQYF.

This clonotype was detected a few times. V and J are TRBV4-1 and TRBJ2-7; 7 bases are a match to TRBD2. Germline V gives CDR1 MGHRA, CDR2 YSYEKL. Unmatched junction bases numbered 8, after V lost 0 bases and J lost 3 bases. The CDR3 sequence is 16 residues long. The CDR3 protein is CASSQDVGGYLYEQYF. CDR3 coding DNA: TGCGCCAGCAGCCAAGATGTGGGGGGGTATCTCTACGAGCAGTACTTC.

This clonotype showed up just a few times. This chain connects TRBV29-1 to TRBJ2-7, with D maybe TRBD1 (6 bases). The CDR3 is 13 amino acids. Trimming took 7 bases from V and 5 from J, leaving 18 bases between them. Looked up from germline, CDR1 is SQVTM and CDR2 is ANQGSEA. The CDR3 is CSGATGTSNEQYF. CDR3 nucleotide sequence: TGCAGCGGGGCAACCGGGACAAGCAACGAGCAGTACTTC.

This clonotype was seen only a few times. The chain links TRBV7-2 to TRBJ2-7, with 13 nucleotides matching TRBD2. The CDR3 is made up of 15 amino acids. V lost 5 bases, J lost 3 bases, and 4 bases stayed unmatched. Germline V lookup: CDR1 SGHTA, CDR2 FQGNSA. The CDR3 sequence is CASSTRTSGSYEQYF. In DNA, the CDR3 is TGTGCCAGCAGCACCCGGACTAGCGGGAGCTACGAGCAGTACTTC.

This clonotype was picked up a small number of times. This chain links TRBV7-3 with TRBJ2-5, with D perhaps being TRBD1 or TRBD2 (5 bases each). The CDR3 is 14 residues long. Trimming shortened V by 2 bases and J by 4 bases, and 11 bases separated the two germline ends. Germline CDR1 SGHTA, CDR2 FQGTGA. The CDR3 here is CASSLGGFGETQYF. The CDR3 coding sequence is TGTGCCAGCAGCTTAGGGGGATTTGGAGAGACCCAGTACTTC.

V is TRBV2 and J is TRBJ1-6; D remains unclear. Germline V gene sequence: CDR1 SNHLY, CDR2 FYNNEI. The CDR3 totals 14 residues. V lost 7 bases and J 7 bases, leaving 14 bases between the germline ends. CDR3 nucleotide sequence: TGTGCCAGCACTCCCAGGACGGAGAATTCACCCCTCCACTTT. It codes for CASTPRTENSPLHF. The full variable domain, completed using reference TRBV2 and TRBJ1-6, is EPEVTQTPSHQVTQMGQEVILRCVPISNHLYFYWYRQILGQKVEFLVSFYNNEISEKSEIFDDQFSVERPDGSNFTLKIRSTKLEDSAMYFCASTPRTENSPLHFGNGTRLTVT.

CDR3 nucleotides: TGTGCCAGCAGCTTAGGAACCCCTTACGTCAATGAGCAGTTCTTC. This sequence encodes CASSLGTPYVNEQFF. The rearrangement uses TRBV7-2 and TRBJ2-1; D unclear. Germline V gene sequence: CDR1 SGHTA, CDR2 FQGNSA. V lost 1 base, J lost 6 bases, and 13 bases lay in between. The CDR3 has 15 residues.

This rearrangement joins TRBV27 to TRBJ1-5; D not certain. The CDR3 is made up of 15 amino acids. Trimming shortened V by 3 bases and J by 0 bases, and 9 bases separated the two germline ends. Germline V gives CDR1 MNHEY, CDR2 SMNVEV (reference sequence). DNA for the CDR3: TGTGCCAGCAGTTTTTTAAGGAATAGCAATCAGCCCCAGCATTTT. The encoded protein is CASSFLRNSNQPQHF.

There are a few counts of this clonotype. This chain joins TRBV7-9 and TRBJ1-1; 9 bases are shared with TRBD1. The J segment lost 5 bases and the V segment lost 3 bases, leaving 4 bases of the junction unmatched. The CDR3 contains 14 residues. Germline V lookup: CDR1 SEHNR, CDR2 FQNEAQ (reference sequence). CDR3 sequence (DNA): TGTGCCAGCAGCTTCCTGACAGGGGGGACTGAAGCTTTCTTT. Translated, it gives CASSFLTGGTEAFF.

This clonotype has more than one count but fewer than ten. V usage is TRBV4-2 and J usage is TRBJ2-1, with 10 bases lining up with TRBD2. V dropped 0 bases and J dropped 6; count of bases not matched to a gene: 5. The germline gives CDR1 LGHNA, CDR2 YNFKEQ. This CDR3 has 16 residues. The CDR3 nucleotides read TGTGCCAGCAGCCAAGATTCACTAGCGGGAACCAATGAGCAGTTCTTC. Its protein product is CASSQDSLAGTNEQFF.

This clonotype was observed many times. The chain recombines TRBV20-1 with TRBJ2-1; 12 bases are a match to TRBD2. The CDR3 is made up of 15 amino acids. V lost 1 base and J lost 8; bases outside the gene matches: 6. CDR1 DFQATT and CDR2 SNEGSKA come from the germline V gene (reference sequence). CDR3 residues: CSARVPSGRADEQFF. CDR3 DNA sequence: TGCAGTGCTAGAGTACCTAGCGGGAGGGCCGATGAGCAGTTCTTC.

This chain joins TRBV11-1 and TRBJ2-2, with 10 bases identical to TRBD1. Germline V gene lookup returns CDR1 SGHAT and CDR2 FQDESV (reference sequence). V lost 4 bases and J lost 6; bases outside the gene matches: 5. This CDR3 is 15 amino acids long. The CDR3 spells CASSSWTGGAGELFF. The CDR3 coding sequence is TGTGCCAGCAGCTCCTGGACAGGGGGGGCCGGGGAGCTGTTTTTT.

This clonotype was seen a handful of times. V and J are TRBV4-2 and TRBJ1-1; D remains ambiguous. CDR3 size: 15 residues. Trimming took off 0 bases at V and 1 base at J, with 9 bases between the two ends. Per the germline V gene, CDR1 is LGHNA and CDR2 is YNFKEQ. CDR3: CASSQDKGTNTEAFF. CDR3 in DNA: TGTGCCAGCAGCCAAGATAAGGGAACGAACACTGAAGCTTTCTTT.

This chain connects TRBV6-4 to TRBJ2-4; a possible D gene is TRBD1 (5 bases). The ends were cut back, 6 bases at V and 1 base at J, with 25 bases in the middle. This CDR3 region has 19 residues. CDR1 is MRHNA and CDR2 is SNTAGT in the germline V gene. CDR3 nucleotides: TGTGCCAGCAGCAACCAGCCGACAGAAGCCTCTTTTGCCAAAAACATTCAGTACTTC. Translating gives CASSNQPTEASFAKNIQYF.

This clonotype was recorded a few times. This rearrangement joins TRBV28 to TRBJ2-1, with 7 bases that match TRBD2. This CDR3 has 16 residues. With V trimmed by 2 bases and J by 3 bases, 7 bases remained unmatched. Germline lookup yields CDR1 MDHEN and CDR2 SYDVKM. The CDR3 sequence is CASSLHAGGSYNEQFF. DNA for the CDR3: TGTGCCAGCAGTTTACACGCAGGCGGGAGCTACAATGAGCAGTTCTTC.

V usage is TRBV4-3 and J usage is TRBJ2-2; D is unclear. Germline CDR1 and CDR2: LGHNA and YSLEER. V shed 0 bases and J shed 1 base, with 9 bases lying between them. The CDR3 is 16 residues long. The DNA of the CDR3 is TGCGCCAGCAGCCAAGATATCGGGCTGAACACCGGGGAGCTGTTTTTT. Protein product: CASSQDIGLNTGELFF.

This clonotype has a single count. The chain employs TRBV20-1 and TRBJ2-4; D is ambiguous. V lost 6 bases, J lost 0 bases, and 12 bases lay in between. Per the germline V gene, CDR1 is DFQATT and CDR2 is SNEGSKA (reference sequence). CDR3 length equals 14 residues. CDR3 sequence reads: CSAPDALAKNIQYF. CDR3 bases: TGCAGTGCGCCGGACGCCTTAGCCAAAAACATTCAGTACTTC.

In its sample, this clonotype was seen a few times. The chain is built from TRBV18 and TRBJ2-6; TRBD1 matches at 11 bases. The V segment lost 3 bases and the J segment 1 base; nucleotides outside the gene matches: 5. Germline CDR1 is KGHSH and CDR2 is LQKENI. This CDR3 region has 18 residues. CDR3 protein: CASSPPGTGGSGANVLTF. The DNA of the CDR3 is TGTGCCAGCTCACCTCCCGGGACAGGGGGATCTGGGGCCAACGTCCTGACTTTC.

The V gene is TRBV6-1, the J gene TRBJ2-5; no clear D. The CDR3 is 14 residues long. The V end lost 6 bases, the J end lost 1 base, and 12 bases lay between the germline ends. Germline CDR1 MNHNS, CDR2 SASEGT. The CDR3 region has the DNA TGTGCCAGCAGCCCAATTAGTTTCCAAGAGACCCAGTACTTC. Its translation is CASSPISFQETQYF.